These 5 T cell receptor beta chains were sequenced from one sample in a study of graft-versus-host responses after intestinal transplantation. No antigen has been identified for these receptors. Clones were read by immunoSEQ multiplex PCR, and TCRdb kept only the in-frame ones, dropping some. The sample has around 67,000 clones, almost 90% seen once; the top ten hold less than 5%. Sequencing was performed on unstimulated CD8+ T cells sorted from spleen or lymph node cells, taken before transplant. The receptors were sampled from a human donor who was the organ donor for an intestinal transplant.

The chain combines TRBV13 with TRBJ2-1; 14 bases are shared with TRBD2. Looked up from germline, CDR1 is PRHDT and CDR2 is FYEKMQ (reference sequence). The junction had 3 bases not matched to a gene; V was cut back by 0 bases and J by 2 bases. The CDR3 sequence is 18 residues long. DNA for the CDR3: TGTGCCAGCAGCTTAGGCGGACTAGCGGGGGGCACCTACAATGAGCAGTTCTTC. Protein: CASSLGGLAGGTYNEQFF.

The chain carries TRBV28 and TRBJ2-1; 10 bases align to TRBD1. Germline CDR1 MDHEN, CDR2 SYDVKM. V gave up 3 bases and J gave up 10 bases; unmatched junction bases: 9. The CDR3 loop spans 15 amino acids. This chain's CDR3 is CASSLRDRGTQEQFF. DNA of the CDR3: TGTGCCAGCAGTTTGAGGGACAGGGGTACACAGGAGCAGTTCTTC. The entire variable domain, with the rest obtained from reference TRBV28 and TRBJ2-1, is as follows: DVKVTQSSRYLVKRTGEKVFLECVQDMDHENMFWYRQDPGLGLRLIYFSYDVKMKEKGDIPEGYSVSREKKERFSLILESASTNQTSMYLCASSLRDRGTQEQFFGPGTRLTVL.

The rearrangement links TRBV7-8 to TRBJ1-5; no clear D. Trimming left V 5 bases short and J 4 bases short, with 15 bases between. Germline V gene data show CDR1 as SGHVS and CDR2 as FQNEAQ. The CDR3 loop spans 15 amino acids. This CDR3 reads CASSPQEGNNQPQHF. The CDR3 DNA follows: TGTGCCAGCAGCCCCCAGGAGGGCAATAATCAGCCCCAGCATTTT.

This clone was observed a handful of times. The V gene is TRBV6-4, the J gene TRBJ2-3; the match to TRBD1 covers 7 bases. The CDR3 sequence is 14 residues long. The V segment lost 0 bases and the J segment 4 bases; nucleotides outside the gene matches: 1. Germline values: CDR1 MRHNA, CDR2 SNTAGT. This chain's CDR3 is CASSDSQGADTQYF. In DNA, the CDR3 is TGTGCCAGCAGTGACTCGCAGGGGGCAGATACGCAGTATTTT.

V gene TRBV5-8 combines with J gene TRBJ1-1; D unresolved. The V end was cut by 4 bases, the J end by 1 base, with 11 bases between. The germline gives CDR1 SGHTS, CDR2 YDEGEE. CDR3 length: 14 residues. Here the CDR3 DNA reads TGTGCCAGCAGCCCTTGGACTGCGAACACTGAAGCTTTCTTT. Its translation: CASSPWTANTEAFF.